Below, 6 T cell receptor beta chains from the same sample are listed, as sequenced in a study of blood T cell repertoires in COVID-19. The data were produced by immunoSEQ multiplex PCR, yet TCRdb's version contains in-frame clones alone and is incomplete. The profile shows about 280,000 clones, around 88% of them singletons. Source material: peripheral blood. The receptor set was obtained from a woman aged 30 to 39 who had recovered from COVID-19.

The J gene is TRBJ2-5, the V gene TRBV24-1; TRBD2 is a possible D gene (5 bases). The germline gives CDR1 KGHDR, CDR2 SFDVKD. V was cut by 7 bases and J by 2 bases, with 10 bases left in between. The CDR3 is 13 residues long. As DNA, the CDR3 is TGTGCCACCAGCTCGACGGGGCAAGAGACCCAGTACTTC. Protein sequence: CATSSTGQETQYF.

The chain couples TRBV7-2 to TRBJ2-7, with no clear D. In germline, CDR1 is SGHTA, CDR2 FQGNSA. CDR3 length: 15 amino acids. Deletions cut 1 base from V and 2 bases from J, with 12 bases between. CDR3 bases: TGTGCCAGCAGCTTAGTAGGCCAGGTCGCCTACGAGCAGTACTTC. This sequence encodes CASSLVGQVAYEQYF. Full variable domain (outside the CDR3, taken from reference TRBV7-2 and TRBJ2-7): GAGVSQSPSNKVTEKGKDVELRCDPISGHTALYWYRQSLGQGLEFLIYFQGNSAPDKSGLPSDRFSAERTGGSVSTLTIQRTQQEDSAVYLCASSLVGQVAYEQYFGPGTRLTVT.

Concerning this clone: This specimen includes other DNA sequences encoding the same CDR3. This sequence joins TRBV28 and TRBJ1-2; possible D gene TRBD1, 5 bases. Per the germline V gene, CDR1 is MDHEN and CDR2 is SYDVKM. V gave up 3 bases and J gave up 4 bases, with 6 bases separating them. This CDR3 spans 12 amino acids. The CDR3 spells CASSFRGYGYTF. The CDR3 region has the DNA TGTGCCAGCAGTTTTAGGGGCTATGGCTACACCTTC.

The chain couples TRBV6-5 to TRBJ1-2; D gene unclear. Germline CDR1 and CDR2: MNHEY and SVGAGI. This CDR3 is built from 13 residues. V lost 4 bases and J 9 bases, leaving 15 bases between the germline ends. CDR3: CASSWRTAGRYTF. Here the CDR3 DNA reads TGTGCCAGCAGTTGGAGGACCGCAGGCCGCTACACCTTC.

V and J are TRBV7-8 and TRBJ1-1, with 11 bases lining up with TRBD1. CDR1 SGHVS and CDR2 FQNEAQ come from the germline V gene. V shed 3 bases, J shed 6 bases, and the junction held 3 bases outside the gene matches. The CDR3 runs 14 residues. CDR3 loop: CASSLDRGRSEAFF. The CDR3 coding sequence is TGTGCCAGCAGCTTGGACAGGGGGCGTTCTGAAGCTTTCTTT.

The genes are TRBV19 and TRBJ1-6; maybe TRBD1 (6 bases). CDR1 and CDR2 from the germline V gene are LNHDA and SQIVND (reference sequence). V gave up 6 bases and J gave up 5 bases, with 8 bases separating them. The CDR3 has 13 amino acids. CDR3 sequence reads: CASRRQDNSPLHF. The CDR3 region has the DNA TGTGCCAGTAGGAGACAGGATAATTCACCCCTCCACTTT.